The 20 T cell receptor beta chains below were found in one sample sequenced in a study of cytomegalovirus exposure and HLA in healthy donors. PCR amplification relied on 60 Vbeta primers (plus 13 Jbeta primers). Assay used: immunoSEQ multiplex PCR; TCRdb lists only in-frame clones, some missing. Among some 150,000 clones listed, approximately 80% were seen once. The sequenced sample consisted of PBMCs. These receptors all come from a young man in good health and CMV-seropositive.

The gene calls are TRBV19 and TRBJ1-2; 11 positions agree with TRBD1. The CDR3 totals 15 residues. From germline, CDR1 is LNHDA and CDR2 SQIVND (reference sequence). With 5 bases clipped from V and 2 bases from J, the junction kept 4 bases outside the gene matches. The DNA for the CDR3 is TGTGCCAGTAGTGCCTGGGACAGGGGGAACTATGGCTACACCTTC. It is translated as CASSAWDRGNYGYTF.

The chain combines TRBV6-5 with TRBJ2-5; D remains ambiguous. This CDR3 spans 14 amino acids. V lost 5 bases to trimming and J lost 7 bases, with 17 bases between them. Germline V lookup: CDR1 MNHEY, CDR2 SVGAGI. The CDR3: CASSHGLESGTQYF. The DNA of the CDR3 is TGTGCCAGCAGTCACGGTCTAGAGAGTGGGACCCAGTACTTC.

The chain is built from TRBV6-5 and TRBJ1-2; D is unclear. CDR1 and CDR2 (germline): MNHEY, SVGAGI. This CDR3 contains 12 residues. V dropped 1 base and J dropped 9 bases, with 9 bases sitting between them. The CDR3 loop reads CASSYWPGSYTF. The CDR3 DNA is TGTGCCAGCAGTTACTGGCCCGGGAGCTACACCTTC.

The chain joins TRBV29-1 to TRBJ1-1, with a possible D match to TRBD1 (6 bases). The CDR3 consists of 13 residues. CDR1 and CDR2 (germline): SQVTM, ANQGSEA. Trimming pared 4 bases from V and 5 bases from J, leaving 14 bases between. CDR3 amino acids: CSVGRGGDTEAFF. The DNA for the CDR3 is TGCAGCGTTGGGAGAGGGGGGGATACTGAAGCTTTCTTT.

The J gene is TRBJ1-1, the V gene TRBV7-9, with D perhaps TRBD1 (5 bases). V was clipped by 5 bases and J by 0 bases, with 13 bases between them. CDR1 is SEHNR, CDR2 FQNEAQ, per germline (reference sequence). This CDR3 comprises 15 residues. DNA of the CDR3: TGTGCCAGCAGCCTAGGGGTGGAGCTGAACACTGAAGCTTTCTTT. It specifies CASSLGVELNTEAFF. The full variable domain, completed using reference TRBV7-9 and TRBJ1-1, is DTGVSQNPRHKITKRGQNVTFRCDPISEHNRLYWYRQTLGQGPEFLTYFQNEAQLEKSRLLSDRFSAERPKGSFSTLEIQRTEQGDSAMYLCASSLGVELNTEAFFGQGTRLTVV.

Only one count was recorded for this clone. The chain joins TRBV5-5 to TRBJ2-5, with TRBD1 identical over 8 bases. V was clipped by 3 bases and J by 4 bases; unmatched bases: 5. In germline, CDR1 is SGHKS, CDR2 YYEKEE (reference sequence). The CDR3 has 14 residues. In DNA form, the CDR3 reads TGTGCCAGCAGCTACAGGGGGTGGGGAGAGACCCAGTACTTC. This translates into CASSYRGWGETQYF.

J is TRBJ2-7 and V is TRBV19; possibly TRBD2 for D (6 bases). There are 14 residues in the CDR3. Germline V CDR1 and CDR2: LNHDA, SQIVND (reference sequence). Deletions cut 5 bases from V and 0 bases from J, with 11 bases between. The CDR3 bases are TGTGCCAGTAGTCTGTCTAGCGCCTCCTACGAGCAGTACTTC. As protein: CASSLSSASYEQYF.

This chain joins TRBV19 and TRBJ1-3, with TRBD1 as a possible D gene (6 bases). Germline loops: CDR1 LNHDA, CDR2 SQIVND (reference sequence). V lost 1 base, J lost 1 base, and 11 bases lay in between. The CDR3 is 16 amino acids. The CDR3 is CASSIGGGFSGNTIYF. CDR3 bases: TGTGCCAGTAGTATAGGGGGGGGCTTTTCTGGAAACACCATATATTTT.

The V and J genes are TRBV2 and TRBJ1-1; D is uncertain. CDR1 is SNHLY, CDR2 FYNNEI, per germline. V was trimmed by 4 bases and J by 2 bases, leaving 8 bases between them. The CDR3 runs to 13 residues. The CDR3 protein is CASSGQRNTEAFF. The CDR3 DNA follows: TGTGCCAGCAGTGGGCAGCGAAACACTGAAGCTTTCTTT.

The chain uses TRBV5-6 and TRBJ2-1; TRBD2 aligns across 10 bases. Per germline, CDR1 SGHDT and CDR2 YYEEEE. This CDR3 comprises 15 residues. V dropped 2 bases and J dropped 12; count of bases not matched to a gene: 11. The CDR3 sequence is CASSLAGGSSMVQFF. CDR3 DNA: TGTGCCAGCAGCTTAGCGGGAGGGAGCTCGATGGTGCAGTTCTTC.

The chain couples TRBV27 to TRBJ2-6, with D tentatively TRBD2 (5 bases). This CDR3 has 16 amino acids. Germline V gene sequence: CDR1 MNHEY, CDR2 SMNVEV (reference sequence). V dropped 2 bases and J dropped 0 bases, with 8 bases sitting between them. CDR3 amino acids: CASSLGSGSGANVLTF. The CDR3 coding sequence is TGTGCCAGCAGTTTAGGGAGCGGCTCTGGGGCCAACGTCCTGACTTTC.

The genes are TRBV7-9 and TRBJ2-5; 9 nucleotides align to TRBD1. Germline V gene data show CDR1 as SEHNR and CDR2 as FQNEAQ (reference sequence). The CDR3 is made up of 15 amino acids. The V segment lost 0 bases and the J segment 2 bases; nucleotides outside the gene matches: 1. The CDR3 is CASSLAGTGQETQYF. In DNA form, the CDR3 reads TGTGCCAGCAGCTTAGCCGGGACAGGGCAAGAGACCCAGTACTTC.

The chain has TRBV5-4 and TRBJ2-2; no clear D gene. CDR3 size: 14 residues. Per the germline V gene, CDR1 is SGHNT and CDR2 is YYREEE (reference sequence). V lost 0 bases to trimming and J lost 5 bases, with 8 bases between them. Here the CDR3 reads CASSLGSDTGELFF. CDR3 DNA: TGTGCCAGCAGCTTGGGCAGCGATACCGGGGAGCTGTTTTTT.

This clone has a single count. The rearrangement joins TRBV11-2 to TRBJ2-7; TRBD2 matches at 9 bases. The CDR3 is made up of 14 amino acids. Germline loops: CDR1 SGHAT, CDR2 FQNNGV. The V gene end was trimmed by 6 bases and the J gene end by 4 bases; junction bases not matched to a gene: 7. This CDR3 is CASSNRREGYEQYF. The CDR3 nucleotides are TGTGCCAGCAGTAATAGGCGGGAGGGTTACGAGCAGTACTTC. Variable domain in full (rest from reference TRBV11-2 and TRBJ2-7): EAGVAQSPRYKIIEKRQSVAFWCNPISGHATLYWYQQILGQGPKLLIQFQNNGVVDDSQLPKDRFSAERLKGVDSTLKIQPAKLEDSAVYLCASSNRREGYEQYFGPGTRLTVT.

V usage is TRBV27 and J usage is TRBJ2-2; 12 positions agree with TRBD1. Germline V gives CDR1 MNHEY, CDR2 SMNVEV (reference sequence). V dropped 5 bases and J dropped 2; count of bases not matched to a gene: 0. The CDR3 totals 15 residues. The CDR3 region is CASSGTGGNTGELFF. As DNA, the CDR3 is TGTGCCAGCAGTGGGACAGGGGGCAACACCGGGGAGCTGTTTTTT.

The J gene is TRBJ2-3, the V gene TRBV27; maybe TRBD2 (6 bases). V lost 3 bases and J 0 bases, leaving 13 bases between the germline ends. The CDR3 loop spans 16 amino acids. Germline V gives CDR1 MNHEY, CDR2 SMNVEV (reference sequence). The CDR3 loop is CASSLGSGLSTDTQYF. DNA of the CDR3: TGTGCCAGCAGTTTGGGAAGCGGGTTGAGCACAGATACGCAGTATTTT.

The genes are TRBV5-4 and TRBJ2-5; possibly TRBD2 for D (6 bases). This CDR3 comprises 13 residues. Between the trimmed V and J ends, which lost 0 bases and 5 bases, there was a span of 8 bases. Germline V CDR1 and CDR2: SGHNT, YYREEE (reference sequence). This CDR3 is CASSLVLAETQYF. The CDR3 nucleotides read TGTGCCAGCAGCTTGGTACTAGCCGAGACCCAGTACTTC. Using reference TRBV5-4 and TRBJ2-5 for the parts outside the CDR3, the full variable domain is ETGVTQSPTHLIKTRGQQVTLRCSSQSGHNTVSWYQQALGQGPQFIFQYYREEENGRGNFPPRFSGLQFPNYSSELNVNALELDDSALYLCASSLVLAETQYFGPGTRLLVL.

This chain uses TRBV4-3 with TRBJ2-1, with 11 positions matching TRBD1. Trimming took 4 bases from V and 7 from J; bases not matched to a gene: 6. This CDR3 has 15 residues. Germline V gives CDR1 LGHNA, CDR2 YSLEER. The DNA of the CDR3 is TGCGCCAGCAGCCCCGGACAGGGGGCGCGAAATGAGCAGTTCTTC. It encodes CASSPGQGARNEQFF.

This clone was found a few times. The chain combines TRBV13 with TRBJ2-5; 14 bases align to TRBD2. Germline V lookup: CDR1 PRHDT, CDR2 FYEKMQ (reference sequence). The CDR3 spans 17 residues. V dropped 10 bases and J dropped 4; count of bases not matched to a gene: 14. The CDR3 DNA sequence: TGTGCCACCTCAACGGGACTAGCGGGAGTGAGGGGAGAGACCCAGTACTTC. Translated, it gives CATSTGLAGVRGETQYF.

This sequence joins TRBV27 and TRBJ2-7, with 7 positions matching TRBD1. The CDR3 loop spans 15 amino acids. The ends lost 4 bases at V and 5 bases at J; junction bases unmatched: 11. Looked up from germline, CDR1 is MNHEY and CDR2 is SMNVEV (reference sequence). The CDR3 reads CASSYGQAYRDEQYF. The CDR3 DNA is TGTGCCAGCAGTTATGGACAGGCTTACAGGGACGAGCAGTACTTC.